These 24 T cell receptor beta chains were all obtained from the same sample, sequenced in a study of blood T cell repertoires in COVID-19. Clones were read by immunoSEQ multiplex PCR, and TCRdb kept only the in-frame ones, dropping some. The repertoire holds some 210,000 clones, with around four fifths as singletons. Sample: peripheral blood. The receptors shown here come from a woman aged 70 to 79 with active or convalescent COVID-19.

This clone was picked up a small number of times. This chain links TRBV3-1 (or the pseudogene TRBV3-2) with TRBJ2-7; D not certain. CDR1 is LGHDT, CDR2 YNNKEL, per germline (reference sequence). V lost 2 bases, J lost 4 bases, and 6 bases lay in between. The CDR3 has 12 amino acids. CDR3 in amino acids: CASSQQVYEQYF. The CDR3 DNA sequence: TGTGCCAGCAGCCAACAGGTATACGAGCAGTACTTC.

The chain combines TRBV13 with TRBJ2-7, with no clear D. CDR3 length equals 14 residues. Germline V gene lookup returns CDR1 PRHDT and CDR2 FYEKMQ (reference sequence). Trimming left V 0 bases short and J 0 bases short, with 6 bases between. CDR3 in DNA: TGTGCCAGCAGCTTAGGGCAGGTCTCCTACGAGCAGTACTTC. It encodes CASSLGQVSYEQYF.

This chain uses TRBV6-5 with TRBJ2-3; possibly TRBD1 for D (6 bases). There are 14 residues in the CDR3. Germline loops: CDR1 MNHEY, CDR2 SVGAGI. V was trimmed by 6 bases and J by 0 bases, leaving 10 bases between them. CDR3 loop: CASSRGPSTDTQYF. CDR3 in DNA: TGTGCCAGCAGCAGGGGACCGAGCACAGATACGCAGTATTTT.

This clone was detected only a few times. J is TRBJ2-7 and V is TRBV5-4, with TRBD1 identical over 10 bases. V gave up 4 bases and J gave up 4 bases; unmatched junction bases: 14. Germline V CDR1 and CDR2: SGHNT, YYREEE (reference sequence). The CDR3 is 17 amino acids. The CDR3 sequence is CASSLWGQGTSDYEQYF. In DNA, the CDR3 is TGTGCCAGCAGCCTCTGGGGACAGGGGACCTCTGATTACGAGCAGTACTTC.

This chain connects TRBV18 to TRBJ2-7; D may be TRBD2 (6 bases). The CDR3 consists of 17 residues. Deletions cut 3 bases from V and 4 bases from J, with 22 bases between. Germline V CDR1 and CDR2: KGHSH, LQKENI. The CDR3 sequence: CASSPIGTPTPGYEQYF. The CDR3 nucleotides read TGTGCCAGCTCACCTATAGGGACTCCCACTCCGGGGTACGAGCAGTACTTC.

The table lists this clone with a few counts. The rearrangement uses TRBV4-1 and TRBJ1-6; no clear D. V was pared by 0 bases and J by 5 bases, with 5 bases between. This CDR3 is 14 amino acids long. Per germline, CDR1 MGHRA and CDR2 YSYEKL. In DNA form, the CDR3 reads TGCGCCAGCAGCCAAGACGAGAATAATTCACCCCTCCACTTT. Translating gives CASSQDENNSPLHF.

V is TRBV9 and J is TRBJ2-1, with a weak D call TRBD1 (6 bases). Germline-derived CDR1 and CDR2 are SGDLS and YYNGEE. V lost 0 bases, J lost 9 bases, and 16 bases lay in between. The CDR3 is made up of 15 amino acids. CDR3 protein: CASSVEGHWGSEQFF. CDR3 nucleotide sequence: TGTGCCAGCAGCGTAGAGGGACATTGGGGCAGTGAGCAGTTCTTC.

V is TRBV6-6 and J is TRBJ2-2; weak D call: TRBD2 (6 bases). The CDR3 has 16 amino acids. The ends were cut back, 2 bases at V and 0 bases at J, with 10 bases in the middle. Germline V CDR1 and CDR2: MNHNY, SVGAGI (reference sequence). CDR3 nucleotides: TGTGCCAGCAGTTACACAGCGGGCTCGAACACCGGGGAGCTGTTTTTT. It translates to CASSYTAGSNTGELFF.

The chain joins TRBV3-1 (or the pseudogene TRBV3-2) to TRBJ2-3; 9 bases align to TRBD2. Unmatched junction bases numbered 2, after V lost 6 bases and J lost 4 bases. The CDR3 has 13 residues. In germline, CDR1 is LGHDT, CDR2 YNNKEL (reference sequence). CDR3 protein: CASRGLASDTQYF. The CDR3 DNA is TGTGCCAGCAGGGGACTAGCCTCAGATACGCAGTATTTT.

The chain combines TRBV5-1 with TRBJ2-2; the D gene is possibly TRBD1 (6 bases). Per germline, CDR1 SGHRS and CDR2 YFSETQ. CDR3 length: 14 amino acids. V lost 0 bases and J 4 bases, leaving 7 bases between the germline ends. CDR3 region: CASSLDRATGELFF. CDR3 DNA: TGCGCCAGCAGCTTGGACAGGGCCACCGGGGAGCTGTTTTTT.

The chain combines TRBV7-9 with TRBJ2-1; 13 nucleotides match TRBD2. Trimming took 1 base from V and 7 from J; bases not matched to a gene: 1. CDR3 length: 15 amino acids. Germline V gene sequence: CDR1 SEHNR, CDR2 FQNEAQ (reference sequence). CDR3 sequence reads: CASSLGTSGRNEQFF. The DNA of the CDR3 is TGTGCCAGCAGCTTAGGGACTAGCGGGAGAAATGAGCAGTTCTTC.

This chain links TRBV3-1 (or the pseudogene TRBV3-2) with TRBJ2-7, with a tentative D call TRBD1 (6 bases). The germline CDR1 and CDR2 sequences are LGHDT and YNNKEL (reference sequence). Deletions cut 3 bases from V and 5 bases from J, with 14 bases between. The CDR3 is made up of 14 amino acids. CDR3 region: CASSHSGVRNEQYF. In DNA form, the CDR3 reads TGTGCCAGCAGCCATTCAGGGGTTCGAAACGAGCAGTACTTC.

The J gene is TRBJ1-1, the V gene TRBV18; D is ambiguous. The CDR3 is 13 amino acids. CDR1 and CDR2 from the germline V gene are KGHSH and LQKENI. The germline V and J ends were trimmed by 3 bases and 0 bases, with 5 bases remaining between them. DNA of the CDR3: TGTGCCAGCTCACCCAAGCTGAACACTGAAGCTTTCTTT. Protein: CASSPKLNTEAFF.

J is TRBJ2-1 and V is TRBV2, with TRBD2 matching 7 bases. This CDR3 is built from 15 residues. V lost 6 bases, J lost 3 bases, and 8 bases stayed unmatched. CDR1 is SNHLY, CDR2 FYNNEI, per germline. As DNA, the CDR3 is TGTGCCAGCAGAGGGACTATACTTCTCTACAATGAGCAGTTCTTC. As protein: CASRGTILLYNEQFF.

V gene TRBV7-2 combines with J gene TRBJ2-1, with 15 bases that match TRBD2. CDR3 length: 16 residues. Trimming cost V 5 bases and J 7 bases; bases outside gene matches: 6. Germline lookup yields CDR1 SGHTA and CDR2 FQGNSA. CDR3 amino acids: CASSPRGLAGGNEQFF. The CDR3, as DNA: TGTGCCAGCAGCCCGAGGGGACTAGCGGGGGGTAATGAGCAGTTCTTC.

This clone has only one observation. The chain is built from TRBV19 and TRBJ2-3; 9 bases are a match to TRBD1. Germline V gene sequence: CDR1 LNHDA, CDR2 SQIVND (reference sequence). The trim removed 3 bases at V and 1 base at J, leaving 2 bases unmatched. This CDR3 is built from 15 residues. The CDR3 here is CASSIGQGRTDTQYF. DNA of the CDR3: TGTGCCAGTAGTATCGGACAGGGGCGCACAGATACGCAGTATTTT.

V and J are TRBV6-1 and TRBJ2-4; D is possibly TRBD1 (6 bases). V was cut by 2 bases and J by 12 bases, with 14 bases left in between. Germline V gene data show CDR1 as MNHNS and CDR2 as SASEGT. The CDR3 totals 13 residues. Here the CDR3 reads CASSELGQSNQYF. For the CDR3, the DNA is TGTGCCAGCAGTGAACTAGGACAGTCCAATCAGTACTTC.

This sequence joins TRBV3-1 (or the pseudogene TRBV3-2) and TRBJ2-2; 8 positions agree with TRBD1. This CDR3 has 17 residues. V lost 0 bases and J lost 5; bases outside the gene matches: 8. CDR1 and CDR2 (germline): LGHDT, YNNKEL (reference sequence). In DNA, the CDR3 is TGTGCCAGCAGCCAAGATAGGGGCAGGGGGCAGACCGGGGAGCTGTTTTTT. Translation: CASSQDRGRGQTGELFF.

The CDR3 bases are TGTGCCAGCAGTGAGACAGGGGGTCGGGGCTACACCTTC. Its translation: CASSETGGRGYTF. J is TRBJ1-2 and V is TRBV6-4, with TRBD1 identical over 9 bases. Germline V gives CDR1 MRHNA, CDR2 SNTAGT. V lost 3 bases and J lost 8; bases outside the gene matches: 4. The CDR3 sequence is 13 residues long.

A few counts support this clone. CDR3 amino acids: CASSPRDREGQPQHF. The CDR3 DNA follows: TGCGCCAGCAGCCCGAGGGACAGGGAGGGTCAGCCCCAGCATTTT. The rearrangement joins TRBV4-1 to TRBJ1-5, with TRBD1 matching 9 bases. The CDR3 is 15 residues long. Germline values: CDR1 MGHRA, CDR2 YSYEKL. V lost 4 bases, J lost 6 bases, and 7 bases stayed unmatched.

The V call is TRBV27, the J call TRBJ1-6, with D possibly TRBD1 on 6 matching bases. This CDR3 comprises 17 residues. The V end was cut by 4 bases, the J end by 14 bases, with 27 bases between. Germline assignment: CDR1 MNHEY and CDR2 SMNVEV (reference sequence). In DNA, the CDR3 is TGTGCCAGCAGTTGGGCCCCTTCCGGGACAATTGGTTCGGCCCTCCACTTT. Translated, it gives CASSWAPSGTIGSALHF.

V usage is TRBV3-1 (or the pseudogene TRBV3-2) and J usage is TRBJ2-1; TRBD2 matches 11 bases. Germline CDR1 is LGHDT and CDR2 is YNNKEL (reference sequence). The CDR3 contains 18 residues. J was trimmed by 7 bases and V by 4 bases; bases with no gene match: 15. For the CDR3, the DNA is TGTGCCAGCAGCCCCCATACGGGACTAGCGGCCTTCGAAAATGAGCAGTTCTTC. Its protein product is CASSPHTGLAAFENEQFF.

CDR3 sequence: CASSQVRPPGSNYGYTF. The CDR3 coding sequence is TGCGCCAGCAGCCAAGTCCGACCCCCTGGGAGTAACTATGGCTACACCTTC. The rearrangement uses TRBV4-1 and TRBJ1-2; D is uncertain. This CDR3 contains 17 residues. V lost 1 base, J lost 1 base, and 16 bases lay in between. Germline assignment: CDR1 MGHRA and CDR2 YSYEKL.

This clone was recorded at least ten times. The rearrangement joins TRBV5-5 to TRBJ1-5, with TRBD1 matching 7 bases. The junction had 7 bases not matched to a gene; V was cut back by 4 bases and J by 6 bases. The CDR3 extends over 14 amino acids. Looked up from germline, CDR1 is SGHKS and CDR2 is YYEKEE (reference sequence). CDR3 DNA: TGTGCCAGCAGCCCGGGGACAGCGGGTCAGCCCCAGCATTTT. This codes for CASSPGTAGQPQHF.